These 7 T cell receptor beta chains originate from one sample sequenced in a study of PD-1 blockade in mismatch repair-deficient tumors. Libraries were prepared by immunoSEQ multiplex PCR; TCRdb keeps only in-frame clonotypes and omits some of them. The table has tens of thousands of clones, over 80% seen once. Sample: peripheral blood, taken 12 weeks after starting pembrolizumab. The receptors originated from an adult with mismatch repair-deficient cancer.

The chain joins TRBV7-8 to TRBJ1-2; the match to TRBD1 covers 7 bases. This CDR3 spans 18 amino acids. The ends lost 1 base at V and 3 bases at J; junction bases unmatched: 14. The germline gives CDR1 SGHVS, CDR2 FQNEAQ. CDR3 residues: CASSLVTGTAPLDYGYTF. DNA of the CDR3: TGTGCCAGCAGCTTAGTTACCGGGACAGCGCCTCTGGACTATGGCTACACCTTC.

This chain joins TRBV5-1 and TRBJ2-3, with D possibly matching TRBD1 (6 bases). The germline V gene encodes CDR1 SGHRS and CDR2 YFSETQ. This CDR3 is built from 14 residues. Between the trimmed V and J ends, which lost 0 bases and 4 bases, there was a span of 9 bases. The CDR3 nucleotides are TGCGCCAGCAGCTTGGCGCAGGGGTCAGATACGCAGTATTTT. Amino acid sequence: CASSLAQGSDTQYF.

The CDR3 nucleotides read TGTGCCAGCAGTAATGGGGCAGCGAATAATGAAAAACTGTTTTTT. Residues: CASSNGAANNEKLFF. The chain couples TRBV6-5 to TRBJ1-4, with D possibly TRBD1 on 5 matching bases. Germline assignment: CDR1 MNHEY and CDR2 SVGAGI. The CDR3 loop spans 15 amino acids. The ends were cut back, 5 bases at V and 4 bases at J, with 14 bases in the middle.

The chain combines TRBV9 with TRBJ2-7; no definite D call. The germline V gene has CDR1 SGDLS and CDR2 YYNGEE. Between the trimmed V and J ends, which lost 3 bases and 2 bases, there was a span of 12 bases. This CDR3 contains 14 residues. The CDR3 DNA sequence: TGTGCCAGCAGCGGACCTGGAAGTACCTACGAGCAGTACTTC. Its protein is CASSGPGSTYEQYF.

V usage is TRBV27 and J usage is TRBJ1-2, with a weak D call TRBD1 (5 bases). Per the germline V gene, CDR1 is MNHEY and CDR2 is SMNVEV (reference sequence). V lost 4 bases and J lost 8, with 11 bases in between. CDR3 size: 12 residues. The CDR3 loop reads CASSSHRTGYTF. Here the CDR3 DNA reads TGTGCCAGCAGTTCCCACAGGACCGGCTACACCTTC.

The chain joins TRBV27 to TRBJ2-2, with 8 bases lining up with TRBD1. This CDR3 has 15 amino acids. V lost 6 bases and J lost 2; bases outside the gene matches: 5. Germline values: CDR1 MNHEY, CDR2 SMNVEV (reference sequence). In DNA, the CDR3 is TGTGCCAGCAGCCTCAGGGGGCCTAACACCGGGGAGCTGTTTTTT. Protein sequence: CASSLRGPNTGELFF.

The rearrangement links TRBV5-6 to TRBJ2-1, with no clear D. CDR1 and CDR2 (germline): SGHDT, YYEEEE. This CDR3 comprises 11 residues. Trimming took 2 bases from V and 8 from J, leaving 5 bases between them. As DNA, the CDR3 is TGTGCCAGCAGCTTTACCGATGAGCAGTTCTTC. The encoded protein is CASSFTDEQFF.